One sample yielded the 15 T cell receptor beta chains listed below, sequenced in a study of glioma-infiltrating T cells. Amplification of TCR alpha and beta CDR3 regions from RNA used iRepertoire nested multiplex PCR. TCRdb redid the calling of the multiplex PCR reads with MiXCR, one entry per CDR3 protein. The sample consists of around 140,000 distinct CDR3 sequences, around 42% of them appearing once. The sequenced material came from glioma tissue, nonneoplastic brain tissue, or PBMCs (not recorded which). The receptors here all came from a human donor with low-grade glioma or glioblastoma, undergoing nonglioma brain surgery, or in good health (not recorded which).

On this clonotype itself: This may come from a read error, since a much larger clone is one base off. The chain employs TRBV4-2 and TRBJ1-2; no clear D. This CDR3 region has 12 residues. Germline V lookup: CDR1 LGHNA, CDR2 YNFKEQ. In DNA, the CDR3 is TGTGCCAGCAGCCAGGGGAACTATGGCTACGCCTTC. It specifies CASSQGNYGYAF.

This sequence joins TRBV7-9 and TRBJ2-3; 9 nucleotides align to TRBD2. The CDR3 has 16 residues. The V and J ends lost 5 bases and 0 bases, in that order; junction bases with no gene match: 6. Germline V gene data show CDR1 as SEHNR and CDR2 as FQNEAQ (reference sequence). This CDR3 reads CASSDPSGVSTDTQYF. The CDR3 DNA reads as TGTGCCAGCAGCGACCCTAGCGGGGTTAGCACAGATACGCAGTATTTT.

This clonotype was counted at least ten times. The V gene is TRBV28, the J gene TRBJ1-1; the D gene is possibly TRBD1 (5 bases). CDR3 length: 12 amino acids. Germline V lookup: CDR1 MDHEN, CDR2 SYDVKM. Trimming took 1 base from V and 10 from J, leaving 10 bases between them. The CDR3 nucleotides are TGTGCCAGCAGTTTATCAGGGCAAGTAGCTTTCTTT. It yields the protein CASSLSGQVAFF.

In regard to this clonotype: This may stem from a read error, because a much larger clone lies one nucleotide away. Here the CDR3 DNA reads TGCAGTGCCAGACAGGGTTCAGATACGCAGCATTTT. Protein product: CSARQGSDTQHF. The J gene is TRBJ2-3, the V gene TRBV20-1, with 7 bases lining up with TRBD1. TRBJ1-5 explains the end of the DNA better; the J call may be wrong. Per germline, CDR1 DFQATT and CDR2 SNEGSKA (reference sequence). The CDR3 totals 12 residues.

The table lists this clonotype with a few counts. The V gene is TRBV7-2, the J gene TRBJ2-1; 8 nucleotides agree with TRBD2. The ends lost 2 bases at V and 10 bases at J; junction bases unmatched: 7. Germline loops: CDR1 SGHTA, CDR2 FQGNSA. The CDR3 totals 14 residues. This CDR3 reads CASSLRAGAGEQFF. For the CDR3, the DNA is TGTGCCAGCAGCTTAAGAGCGGGAGCCGGGGAGCAGTTCTTC.

The chain joins TRBV11-3 to TRBJ1-1, with 9 bases aligning to TRBD1. This CDR3 comprises 16 residues. Germline V lookup: CDR1 SGHNT, CDR2 YENEEA. Losses at the gene ends were 5 bases for V and 1 base for J; bases not matched to a gene: 8. CDR3 DNA sequence: TGTGCCAGCAGCCGCGGACAGGGGACTACGAACACTGAAGCTTTCTTT. Amino acids: CASSRGQGTTNTEAFF.

The chain couples TRBV7-3 to TRBJ2-1, with no clear D. CDR1 and CDR2 from the germline V gene are SGHTA and FQGTGA. This CDR3 comprises 16 residues. Trimming pared 1 base from V and 7 bases from J, leaving 17 bases between. For the CDR3, the DNA is TGTGCCAGCAGCTTAAGTGGTGGTGCGGTGGTAAATGAGCAGTTCTTC. This sequence encodes CASSLSGGAVVNEQFF. The full variable domain, completed using reference TRBV7-3 and TRBJ2-1, is GAGVSQTPSNKVTEKGKYVELRCDPISGHTALYWYRQSLGQGPEFLIYFQGTGAADDSGLPNDRFFAVRPEGSVSTLKIQRTERGDSAVYLCASSLSGGAVVNEQFFGPGTRLTVL.

Only a few counts were recorded for this clonotype. The chain joins TRBV6-1 to TRBJ1-2; D gene unclear. CDR1 and CDR2 from the germline V gene are MNHNS and SASEGT. The CDR3 consists of 15 residues. V was shortened by 5 bases and J by 1 base, with 14 bases between the two germline ends. In nucleotides, the CDR3 is TGTGCCAGCAGTCCTTCCACACTGCTTAACTATGGCTACACCTTC. It yields the protein CASSPSTLLNYGYTF.

In its sample, this clonotype was seen once. The rearrangement joins TRBV19 to TRBJ1-5; 7 bases line up with TRBD1. The CDR3 covers 16 residues. Looked up from germline, CDR1 is LNHDA and CDR2 is SQIVND (reference sequence). With V trimmed by 7 bases and J by 0 bases, 9 bases remained unmatched. CDR3: CASKRDSIYSNQPQHF. The CDR3 DNA reads as TGTGCCAGTAAGCGGGACAGCATCTATAGCAATCAGCCCCAGCATTTT.

This clonotype was seen only once. An end of the junction does not agree with germline; a read error may underlie this. V usage is TRBV25-1 and J usage is TRBJ2-1; no clear D. The CDR3 is made up of 11 amino acids. CDR1 and CDR2 from the germline V gene are MGHDK and SYGVNS. The CDR3 nucleotides are TGTGCCAGCGGTGAACTACTTGAGCAGTTCTTC. Its translation: CASGELLEQFF.

The chain has TRBV2 and TRBJ2-3, with 14 positions matching TRBD2. CDR1 SNHLY and CDR2 FYNNEI come from the germline V gene. CDR3 length: 16 residues. After removal of 6 bases from V and 3 bases from J, the junction contained 5 bases not matched to a gene. CDR3 sequence (DNA): TGTGCCAGCAGCGGGACTAGCGGGAGTCCGACAGATACGCAGTATTTT. Translated, it gives CASSGTSGSPTDTQYF.

The V call is TRBV24-1, the J call TRBJ1-1; no reliable D call. Germline CDR1 and CDR2: KGHDR and SFDVKD. The V end was cut by 4 bases, the J end by 10 bases, with 15 bases between. The CDR3 covers 13 residues. The CDR3: CATSDPVRRRAFF. Written as DNA, the CDR3 is TGTGCCACCAGTGACCCTGTCCGGCGGAGAGCTTTCTTT.

This clonotype was detected only a few times. The chain has TRBV4-1 and TRBJ1-1; TRBD1 matches 8 bases. The CDR3 spans 14 residues. With V trimmed by 4 bases and J by 4 bases, 5 bases remained unmatched. Germline CDR1 and CDR2: MGHRA and YSYEKL. The CDR3 nucleotides read TGCGCCAGCAGCCGCGACAGGGGATCCACTGAAGCTTTCTTT. Translating it yields CASSRDRGSTEAFF.

This clonotype was counted between two and nine times. J is TRBJ1-1 and V is TRBV7-2; D is ambiguous. CDR3 length: 11 amino acids. V dropped 2 bases and J dropped 8 bases, with 6 bases sitting between them. Looked up from germline, CDR1 is SGHTA and CDR2 is FQGNSA. The CDR3 loop is CASSLMSEAFF. The DNA for the CDR3 is TGTGCCAGCAGCTTAATGTCAGAAGCTTTCTTT.

This clonotype was observed a handful of times. The genes are TRBV7-2 and TRBJ2-7; perhaps D is TRBD1 or TRBD2 (7 bases each). Germline V lookup: CDR1 SGHTA, CDR2 FQGNSA. V dropped 3 bases and J dropped 9 bases, with 18 bases sitting between them. This CDR3 is 14 amino acids long. The CDR3, as DNA: TGTGCCAGCAGCTTCCCATACCAGGGGGGGGGGCAGTACTTC. Its translation is CASSFPYQGGGQYF.